The entry below gives a single TCR beta chain sequence along with its context. Its specificity is not known. This CDR3 contains 15 residues. V shed 5 bases and J shed 4 bases, with 15 bases lying between them. Per the germline V gene, CDR1 is KGHSH and CDR2 is LQKENI. Using roughly 180 ng DNA, 32,000 or so T cell genomes, the sorted-subset replicate PCRs were run. Only in-frame clones appear in the TCRdb table, and some are missing; sequencing was by immunoSEQ multiplex PCR. The sample carries about 590,000 clones, around 95% recorded once. The source of the sample is a study of shared clonotypes between healthy human individuals. The study, taken as a whole, reports: Enrolling few donors narrowed the genetic and exposure-history diversity that was represented.

CD45RO-negative, CCR7-selected cells formed the naive CD8 fraction, which excluded terminally differentiated effector memory CD45RA+ cells. V and J are TRBV18 and TRBJ1-5; possibly TRBD1 for D (5 bases). Sequenced input: naive CD8+ T cells sorted from blood. This receptor was taken from a woman younger than 45 in good health. The CDR3 region is CASSTTATLNQPQHF. CDR3 in DNA: TGTGCCAGCTCAACGACAGCTACACTTAATCAGCCCCAGCATTTT.